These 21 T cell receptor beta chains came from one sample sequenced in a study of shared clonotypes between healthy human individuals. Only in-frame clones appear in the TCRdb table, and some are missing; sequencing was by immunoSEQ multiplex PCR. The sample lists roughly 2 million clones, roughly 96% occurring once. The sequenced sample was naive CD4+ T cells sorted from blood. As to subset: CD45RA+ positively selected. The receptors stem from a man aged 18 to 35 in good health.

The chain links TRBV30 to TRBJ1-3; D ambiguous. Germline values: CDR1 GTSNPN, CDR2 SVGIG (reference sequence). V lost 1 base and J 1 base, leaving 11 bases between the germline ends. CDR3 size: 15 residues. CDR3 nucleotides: TGTGCCTGGAGTGCCGTGACGGGTTCTGGAAACACCATATATTTT. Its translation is CAWSAVTGSGNTIYF. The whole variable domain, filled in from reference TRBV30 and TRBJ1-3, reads SQTIHQWPATLVQPVGSPLSLECTVEGTSNPNLYWYRQAAGRGLQLLFYSVGIGQISSEVPQNLSASRPQDRQFILSSKKLLLSDSGFYLCAWSAVTGSGNTIYFGEGSWLTVV.

Here the CDR3 reads CASSQAPREVNTGELFF. DNA of the CDR3: TGCGCCAGCAGCCAAGCCCCCAGGGAGGTCAACACCGGGGAGCTGTTTTTT. The rearrangement joins TRBV4-1 to TRBJ2-2; the D gene is possibly TRBD2 (6 bases). This CDR3 contains 17 residues. Trimming stripped 1 base from V and 2 bases from J, with 14 bases between. The germline CDR1 and CDR2 sequences are MGHRA and YSYEKL.

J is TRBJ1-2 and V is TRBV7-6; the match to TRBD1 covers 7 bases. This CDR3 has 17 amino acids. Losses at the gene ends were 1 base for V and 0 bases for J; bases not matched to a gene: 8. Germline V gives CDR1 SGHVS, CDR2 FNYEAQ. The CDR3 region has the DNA TGTGCCAGCAGCTTAGAACCTGTGGGACAGACTAACTATGGCTACACCTTC. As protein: CASSLEPVGQTNYGYTF.

CDR3 DNA sequence: TGTGCCAGCAGCTTGAGGGACGGAAGCTCTGGGGCCAACGTCCTGACTTTC. Protein: CASSLRDGSSGANVLTF. This chain links TRBV5-4 with TRBJ2-6, with D perhaps TRBD1 or TRBD2 (5 bases each). The V gene lost 1 base and the J gene lost 0 bases, with 11 bases spanning the gap. The CDR3 sequence is 17 residues long. Germline-derived CDR1 and CDR2 are SGHNT and YYREEE (reference sequence).

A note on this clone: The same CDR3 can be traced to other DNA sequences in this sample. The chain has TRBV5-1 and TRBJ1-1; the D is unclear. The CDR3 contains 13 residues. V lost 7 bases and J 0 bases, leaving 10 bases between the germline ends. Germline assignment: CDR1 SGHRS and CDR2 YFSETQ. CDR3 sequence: CASSISMNTEAFF. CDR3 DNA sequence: TGCGCCAGCTCCATCAGTATGAACACTGAAGCTTTCTTT.

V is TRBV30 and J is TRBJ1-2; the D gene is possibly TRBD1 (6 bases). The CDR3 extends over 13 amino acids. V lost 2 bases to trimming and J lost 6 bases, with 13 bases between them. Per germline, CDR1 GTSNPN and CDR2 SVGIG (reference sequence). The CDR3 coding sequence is TGTGCCTGGAGTCAGGACAGATACGATGGCTACACCTTC. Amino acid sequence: CAWSQDRYDGYTF.

The CDR3 loop reads CASSNGQSYNEQFF. The CDR3 bases are TGCGCCAGCAGCAACGGACAGTCCTACAATGAGCAGTTCTTC. This chain links TRBV5-1 with TRBJ2-1, with D possibly matching TRBD1 (6 bases). V lost 4 bases and J 1 base, leaving 9 bases between the germline ends. Germline values: CDR1 SGHRS, CDR2 YFSETQ. The CDR3 length is 14 residues.

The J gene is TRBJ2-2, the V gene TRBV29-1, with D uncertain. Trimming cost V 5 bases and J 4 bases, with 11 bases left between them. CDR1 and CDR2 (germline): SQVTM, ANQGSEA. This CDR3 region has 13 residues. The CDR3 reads CSVTRTPTGELFF. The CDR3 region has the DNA TGCAGCGTTACACGGACCCCCACCGGGGAGCTGTTTTTT.

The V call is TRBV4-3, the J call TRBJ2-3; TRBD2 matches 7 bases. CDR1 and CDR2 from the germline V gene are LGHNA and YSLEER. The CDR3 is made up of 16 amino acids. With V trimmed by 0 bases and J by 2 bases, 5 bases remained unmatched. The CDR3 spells CASSQDGGTVTDTQYF. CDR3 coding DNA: TGCGCCAGCAGCCAAGACGGGGGGACTGTCACAGATACGCAGTATTTT.

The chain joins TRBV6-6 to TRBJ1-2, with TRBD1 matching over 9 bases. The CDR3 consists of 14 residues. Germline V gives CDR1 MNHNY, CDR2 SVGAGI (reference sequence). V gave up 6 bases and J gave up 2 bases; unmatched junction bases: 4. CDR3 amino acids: CASSRGTGNYGYTF. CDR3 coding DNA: TGTGCCAGCAGCCGCGGGACAGGGAACTATGGCTACACCTTC.

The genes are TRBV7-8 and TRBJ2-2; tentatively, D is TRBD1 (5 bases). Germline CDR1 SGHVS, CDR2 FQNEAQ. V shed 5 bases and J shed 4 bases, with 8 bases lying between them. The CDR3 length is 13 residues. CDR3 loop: CASSVQVTGELFF. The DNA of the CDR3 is TGTGCCAGCAGCGTACAGGTCACCGGGGAGCTGTTTTTT.

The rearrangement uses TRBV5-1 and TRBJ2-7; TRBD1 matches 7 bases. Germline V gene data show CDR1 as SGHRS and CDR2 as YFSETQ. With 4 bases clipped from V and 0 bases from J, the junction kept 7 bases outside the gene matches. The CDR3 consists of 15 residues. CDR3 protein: CASSLRGFLSYEQYF. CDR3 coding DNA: TGCGCCAGCAGCCTCAGGGGGTTCCTCTCCTACGAGCAGTACTTC.

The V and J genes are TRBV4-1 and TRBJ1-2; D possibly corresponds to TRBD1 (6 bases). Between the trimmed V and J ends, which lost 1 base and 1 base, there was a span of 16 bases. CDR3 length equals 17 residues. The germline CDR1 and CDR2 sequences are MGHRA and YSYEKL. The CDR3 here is CASSQVEDRDCNYGYTF. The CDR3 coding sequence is TGCGCCAGCAGCCAAGTGGAGGACAGAGATTGTAACTATGGCTACACCTTC.

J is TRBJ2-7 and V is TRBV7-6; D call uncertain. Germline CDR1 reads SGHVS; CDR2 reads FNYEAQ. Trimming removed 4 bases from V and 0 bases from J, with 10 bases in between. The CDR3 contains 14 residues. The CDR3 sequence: CASSSSDVSYEQYF. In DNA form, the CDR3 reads TGTGCCAGCAGCTCATCGGACGTCTCCTACGAGCAGTACTTC.

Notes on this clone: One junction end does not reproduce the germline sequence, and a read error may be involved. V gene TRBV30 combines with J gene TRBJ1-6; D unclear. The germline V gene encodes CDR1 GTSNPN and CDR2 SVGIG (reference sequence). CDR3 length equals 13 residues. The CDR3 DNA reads TGTGCTTGGAGTAGGGAGAATAATTCACCCCTCCACTTT. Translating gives CAWSRENNSPLHF.

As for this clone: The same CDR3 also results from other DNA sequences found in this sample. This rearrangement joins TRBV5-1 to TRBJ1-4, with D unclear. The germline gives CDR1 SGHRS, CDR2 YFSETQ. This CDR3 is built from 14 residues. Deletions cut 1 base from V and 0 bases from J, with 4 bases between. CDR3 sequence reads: CASSLTATNEKLFF. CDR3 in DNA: TGCGCCAGCAGCTTGACCGCAACTAATGAAAAACTGTTTTTT.

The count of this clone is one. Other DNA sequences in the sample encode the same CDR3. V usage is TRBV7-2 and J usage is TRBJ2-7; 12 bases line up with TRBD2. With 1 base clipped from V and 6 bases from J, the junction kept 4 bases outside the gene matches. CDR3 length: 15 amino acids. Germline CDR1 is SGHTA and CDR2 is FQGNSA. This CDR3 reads CASSLGTSGRSEQYF. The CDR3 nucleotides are TGTGCCAGCAGCTTAGGAACTAGCGGGAGGAGCGAGCAGTACTTC.

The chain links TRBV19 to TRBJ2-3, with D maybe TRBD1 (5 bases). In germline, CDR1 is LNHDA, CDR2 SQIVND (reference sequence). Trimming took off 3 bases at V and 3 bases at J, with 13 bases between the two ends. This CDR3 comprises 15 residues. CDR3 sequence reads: CASSMGQILTDTQYF. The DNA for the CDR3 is TGTGCCAGTAGTATGGGGCAAATACTAACAGATACGCAGTATTTT.

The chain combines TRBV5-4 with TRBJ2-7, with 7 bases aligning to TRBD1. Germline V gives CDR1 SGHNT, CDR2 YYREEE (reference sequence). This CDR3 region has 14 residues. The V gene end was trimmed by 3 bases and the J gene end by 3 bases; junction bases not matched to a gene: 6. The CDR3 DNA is TGTGCCAGCAGCTCGACAGGGACGTTCTACGAGCAGTACTTC. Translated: CASSSTGTFYEQYF.

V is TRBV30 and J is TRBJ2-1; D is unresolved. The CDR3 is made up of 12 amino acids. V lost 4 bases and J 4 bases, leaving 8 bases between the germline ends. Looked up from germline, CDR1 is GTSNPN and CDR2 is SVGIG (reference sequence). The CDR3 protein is CAWILAYNEQFF. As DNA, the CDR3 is TGTGCCTGGATCTTGGCTTACAATGAGCAGTTCTTC.

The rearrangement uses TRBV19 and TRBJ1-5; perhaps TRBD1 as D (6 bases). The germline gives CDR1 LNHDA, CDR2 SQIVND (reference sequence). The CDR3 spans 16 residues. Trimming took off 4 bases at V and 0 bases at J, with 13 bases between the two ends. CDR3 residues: CASSTKQGYSNQPQHF. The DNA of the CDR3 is TGTGCCAGTAGTACCAAACAGGGCTATAGCAATCAGCCCCAGCATTTT.